One sample yielded the 27 T cell receptor beta chains listed below, sequenced in a study of blood T cells in healthy people across ages. Together with a sample-barcoded 5' primer, a J-beta primer mix was included in a second PCR lasting about 7 to 12 cycles. TCRdb processed the 5' RACE reads anew with MiXCR; each CDR3 protein has one entry. The repertoire includes under 2,000,000 distinct CDR3 sequences, around 48% of them detected once, and around 2.1% sits in the top ten. Sample: blood. These receptors all stem from a woman in her 40s in good health.

This clonotype was seen just once. The rearrangement uses TRBV10-3 and TRBJ1-1; 9 positions match TRBD1. The CDR3 totals 15 residues. The trim removed 6 bases at V and 1 base at J, leaving 6 bases unmatched. CDR1 ENHRY and CDR2 SYGVKD come from the germline V gene. CDR3 region: CAIRSSGQGNTEAFF. DNA for the CDR3: TGTGCCATCAGATCTTCGGGACAGGGGAACACTGAAGCTTTCTTT.

This clonotype turned up a few times. This sequence joins TRBV10-2 and TRBJ2-7, with 7 nucleotides matching TRBD1. The ends lost 0 bases at V and 2 bases at J; junction bases unmatched: 4. CDR3 length: 15 residues. Germline V gene data show CDR1 as WSHSY and CDR2 as SAAADI. CDR3 sequence (DNA): TGCGCCAGCAGTGAGTCGTTAGGGGGCACCTACGAGCAGTACTTC. Its translation is CASSESLGGTYEQYF.

This clonotype was picked up a small number of times. The chain employs TRBV6-5 and TRBJ2-3; TRBD2 agrees at 9 bases. CDR3 size: 16 residues. The germline V gene encodes CDR1 MNHEY and CDR2 SVGAGI. The junction had 13 bases not matched to a gene; V was cut back by 6 bases and J by 6 bases. The CDR3 DNA is TGTGCCAGCAGCCCCAGCGATAGCGGGGGCAAGGATACGCAGTATTTT. It translates to CASSPSDSGGKDTQYF.

The V gene is TRBV7-6, the J gene TRBJ2-7, with 7 nucleotides matching TRBD2. The J call may be incorrect, as the DNA end agrees better with TRBJ2-5. This CDR3 region has 14 residues. CDR1 SGHVS and CDR2 FNYEAQ come from the germline V gene. The DNA of the CDR3 is TGTGCCAGCAGCTCGACTAGCTCCGGAGAGACCCAGTACTTC. It encodes CASSSTSSGETQYF.

The sample holds a few counts of this clonotype. This chain connects TRBV15 to TRBJ2-4; D possibly corresponds to TRBD2 (6 bases). CDR3 length: 17 amino acids. CDR1 LNHNV and CDR2 YYDKDF come from the germline V gene (reference sequence). The V end lost 0 bases, the J end lost 0 bases, and 12 bases lay between the germline ends. The CDR3, as DNA: TGTGCCACCAGCAGAGACGGGACTTCCCTAGCCAAAAACATTCAGTACTTC. Translation: CATSRDGTSLAKNIQYF. Combining the CDR3 with reference TRBV15 and TRBJ2-4 gives the whole variable domain DAMVIQNPRYQVTQFGKPVTLSCSQTLNHNVMYWYQQKSSQAPKLLFHYYDKDFNNEADTPDNFQSRRPNTSFCFLDIRSPGLGDTAMYLCATSRDGTSLAKNIQYFGAGTRLSVL.

The CDR3, as DNA: TGTGCCAGCAGTTACGAACTAGTGGGACTCGAGACCCAGTACTTC. This sequence encodes CASSYELVGLETQYF. The rearrangement links TRBV6-5 to TRBJ2-5, with a possible D match to TRBD2 (6 bases). The CDR3 runs 15 residues. Germline V gene sequence: CDR1 MNHEY, CDR2 SVGAGI. Between the trimmed V and J ends, which lost 2 bases and 5 bases, there was a span of 15 bases.

V usage is TRBV24-1 and J usage is TRBJ2-3; 9 nucleotides line up with TRBD2. Trimming took 3 bases from V and 4 from J; bases not matched to a gene: 4. CDR1 is KGHDR, CDR2 SFDVKD, per germline. The CDR3 is 15 residues long. The CDR3 DNA sequence: TGTGCCACCAGTGATCGAGCGGGAGGTCCAGATACGCAGTATTTT. Translation gives CATSDRAGGPDTQYF.

The chain employs TRBV10-3 and TRBJ2-3; D ambiguous. Between the trimmed V and J ends, which lost 4 bases and 3 bases, there was a span of 17 bases. Germline loops: CDR1 ENHRY, CDR2 SYGVKD. The CDR3 spans 16 residues. CDR3 sequence reads: CAISGLSVRTTDTQYF. Here the CDR3 DNA reads TGTGCCATCAGTGGGTTGTCTGTCCGTACGACAGATACGCAGTATTTT.

This clonotype was detected only a few times. The chain couples TRBV20-1 to TRBJ2-3; 11 nucleotides match TRBD2. CDR3 length: 15 residues. The V gene's germline CDR1 is DFQATT and CDR2 SNEGSKA (reference sequence). V lost 1 base, J lost 2 bases, and 2 bases stayed unmatched. The CDR3 DNA follows: TGCAGTGCTAGAGGACTAGCGGGGCACACAGATACGCAGTATTTT. Protein sequence: CSARGLAGHTDTQYF.

This clonotype was counted once. A read error may explain this, as a much larger clone is one base away. The chain is built from TRBV20-1 and TRBJ2-4, with a possible D match to TRBD2 (5 bases). Germline V gene data show CDR1 as DFQATT and CDR2 as SNEGSKA (reference sequence). The CDR3 is made up of 14 amino acids. CDR3 in amino acids: CSTRVEGTKNIQYF. CDR3 nucleotides: TGCAGTACTAGAGTCGAGGGAACCAAAAACATTCAGTACTTC.

This clonotype was recorded at least ten times. The chain joins TRBV7-3 to TRBJ1-1, with TRBD1 matching 7 bases. V dropped 5 bases and J dropped 1; count of bases not matched to a gene: 4. The CDR3 is 14 amino acids. CDR1 SGHTA and CDR2 FQGTGA come from the germline V gene. The CDR3 reads CASSTGTANTEAFF. DNA for the CDR3: TGTGCCAGCAGCACCGGGACAGCGAACACTGAAGCTTTCTTT. The complete variable domain, with remaining parts taken from reference TRBV7-3 and TRBJ1-1, reads GAGVSQTPSNKVTEKGKYVELRCDPISGHTALYWYRQSLGQGPEFLIYFQGTGAADDSGLPNDRFFAVRPEGSVSTLKIQRTERGDSAVYLCASSTGTANTEAFFGQGTRLTVV.

This chain connects TRBV2 to TRBJ2-7; a weak D match, TRBD2 (7 bases). Germline V lookup: CDR1 SNHLY, CDR2 FYNNEI. The CDR3 is 15 residues long. V was trimmed by 2 bases and J by 4 bases, leaving 15 bases between them. CDR3 region: CASSESPGGFYEQYF. The CDR3 DNA is TGTGCCAGCAGTGAATCCCCGGGGGGCTTTTACGAGCAGTACTTC.

The chain recombines TRBV7-8 with TRBJ2-1; no firm D call. V was pared by 6 bases and J by 4 bases, with 25 bases between. In germline, CDR1 is SGHVS, CDR2 FQNEAQ. CDR3 length equals 18 residues. CDR3 nucleotides: TGTGCCAGCAGTCCCCTCCCCCCCGACCGTCCGTGGTACAATGAGCAGTTCTTC. Translated: CASSPLPPDRPWYNEQFF.

This clonotype was seen a few times. The chain couples TRBV9 to TRBJ2-1; 7 nucleotides agree with TRBD1. The CDR3 is 15 residues long. J lost 0 bases, V lost 3 bases, and 3 bases had no gene match. Germline CDR1 and CDR2: SGDLS and YYNGEE. The CDR3 region has the DNA TGTGCCAGCAGCGCCGGGGACAGCTCCTACAATGAGCAGTTCTTC. Protein sequence: CASSAGDSSYNEQFF.

This clonotype was seen a handful of times. J is TRBJ2-7 and V is TRBV20-1, with TRBD2 matching over 10 bases. Germline V gives CDR1 DFQATT, CDR2 SNEGSKA (reference sequence). The CDR3 runs 13 residues. V was clipped by 4 bases and J by 5 bases; unmatched bases: 5. Here the CDR3 reads CSAISSGGHEQYF. The CDR3 DNA follows: TGCAGTGCTATTTCTAGCGGGGGCCACGAGCAGTACTTC.

The sample holds one count of this clonotype. The rearrangement joins TRBV4-3 to TRBJ1-2; 7 bases are a match to TRBD1. The V gene's germline CDR1 is LGHNA and CDR2 YSLEER. The CDR3 has 14 residues. The V segment lost 2 bases and the J segment 6 bases; nucleotides outside the gene matches: 6. The CDR3 region is CASSQSTGAHGYTF. CDR3 nucleotide sequence: TGCGCCAGCAGCCAATCAACAGGGGCGCATGGCTACACCTTC.

The chain carries TRBV5-5 and TRBJ1-5; D is perhaps TRBD1 (5 bases). The CDR3 extends over 13 amino acids. CDR1 and CDR2 from the germline V gene are SGHKS and YYEKEE (reference sequence). The V end lost 3 bases, the J end lost 4 bases, and 8 bases lay between the germline ends. CDR3 sequence: CASSWDWNQPQHF. For the CDR3, the DNA is TGTGCCAGCAGCTGGGACTGGAATCAGCCCCAGCATTTT. Based on the CDR3 plus reference TRBV5-5 and TRBJ1-5, the full variable domain is DAGVTQSPTHLIKTRGQQVTLRCSPISGHKSVSWYQQVLGQGPQFIFQYYEKEERGRGNFPDRFSARQFPNYSSELNVNALLLGDSALYLCASSWDWNQPQHFGDGTRLSIL.

This clonotype was seen a single time. V is TRBV3-1 and J is TRBJ1-2; D is ambiguous. CDR3 size: 13 residues. Looked up from germline, CDR1 is LGHDT and CDR2 is YNNKEL (reference sequence). V was pared by 0 bases and J by 8 bases, with 10 bases between. The CDR3 loop reads CASSQEKTGGYTF. The CDR3 DNA reads TGTGCCAGCAGCCAAGAGAAAACGGGCGGCTACACCTTC.

This rearrangement joins TRBV7-2 to TRBJ2-1; D is unresolved. Germline V gene sequence: CDR1 SGHTA, CDR2 FQGNSA. The CDR3 has 16 residues. V lost 2 bases, J lost 13 bases, and 24 bases lay in between. CDR3 loop: CASSLSRLGGEETQFF. Written as DNA, the CDR3 is TGTGCCAGCAGCTTATCCAGACTGGGTGGCGAAGAGACCCAGTTCTTC.

The V call is TRBV10-3, the J call TRBJ2-7, with D possibly TRBD2 on 6 matching bases. There are 14 residues in the CDR3. V lost 6 bases, J lost 4 bases, and 16 bases lay in between. Germline V gene data show CDR1 as ENHRY and CDR2 as SYGVKD. The CDR3 here is CAISTSDAGYEQYF. The CDR3 bases are TGTGCCATCAGCACCTCAGACGCGGGGTACGAGCAGTACTTC.

V is TRBV20-1 and J is TRBJ1-5; D possibly corresponds to TRBD1 (5 bases). The V gene lost 3 bases and the J gene lost 8 bases, with 20 bases spanning the gap. CDR3 size: 15 residues. Per germline, CDR1 DFQATT and CDR2 SNEGSKA (reference sequence). In nucleotides, the CDR3 is TGCAGTGCTAGGAAGCCCGGACAAAGACATGAGCCCCAGCATTTT. Amino acid sequence: CSARKPGQRHEPQHF.

The chain joins TRBV28 to TRBJ2-4; D is perhaps TRBD2 (7 bases). The DNA matches TRBJ2-5 better at its end, which makes the J call doubtful. The CDR3 totals 15 residues. Germline lookup yields CDR1 MDHEN and CDR2 SYDVKM. The DNA for the CDR3 is TGTGCCAGCAGTTTGGAGGGGGGGCTAGCAGAGACCCAGTACTTC. Its translation: CASSLEGGLAETQYF.

The chain links TRBV10-3 to TRBJ2-1; D is ambiguous. V was pared by 7 bases and J by 2 bases, with 6 bases between. CDR3 length equals 12 residues. Germline CDR1 and CDR2: ENHRY and SYGVKD. The CDR3 nucleotides are TGTGCCATCAACGGGCCCTACAATGAGCAGTTCTTC. Its translation is CAINGPYNEQFF.

This clonotype was observed a few times. CDR3 sequence reads: CASSFPGQGVSGAKNIQYF. The CDR3 bases are TGTGCCAGCAGCTTTCCGGGACAGGGGGTCTCTGGGGCCAAAAACATTCAGTACTTC. V gene TRBV7-2 combines with J gene TRBJ2-4; TRBD1 matches 11 bases. J was trimmed by 1 base and V by 3 bases; bases with no gene match: 11. This CDR3 contains 19 residues. Germline CDR1 is SGHTA and CDR2 is FQGNSA.

This clonotype occurred a few times. The J gene is TRBJ2-5, the V gene TRBV7-8, with 8 positions matching TRBD2. This CDR3 is built from 22 residues. CDR1 is SGHVS, CDR2 FQNEAQ, per germline. The V gene end was trimmed by 2 bases and the J gene end by 0 bases; junction bases not matched to a gene: 23. The CDR3 sequence: CASSLYSPEARGGLRYQETQYF. CDR3 nucleotides: TGTGCCAGCAGCTTATATTCCCCTGAGGCTCGCGGGGGGCTGAGGTACCAAGAGACCCAGTACTTC. Based on the CDR3 plus reference TRBV7-8 and TRBJ2-5, the full variable domain is GAGVSQSPRYKVAKRGQDVALRCDPISGHVSLFWYQQALGQGPEFLTYFQNEAQLDKSGLPSDRFFAERPEGSVSTLKIQRTQQEDSAVYLCASSLYSPEARGGLRYQETQYFGPGTRLLVL.

This chain's CDR3 is CASKRDRDGETQYF. The CDR3 DNA reads TGTGCCAGCAAACGGGACAGGGATGGGGAGACCCAGTACTTC. The rearrangement links TRBV28 to TRBJ2-5; 9 nucleotides match TRBD1. The trim removed 7 bases at V and 5 bases at J, leaving 8 bases unmatched. CDR3 size: 14 residues. The germline gives CDR1 MDHEN, CDR2 SYDVKM. The full variable domain, its missing parts supplied by reference TRBV28 and TRBJ2-5, is DVKVTQSSRYLVKRTGEKVFLECVQDMDHENMFWYRQDPGLGLRLIYFSYDVKMKEKGDIPEGYSVSREKKERFSLILESASTNQTSMYLCASKRDRDGETQYFGPGTRLLVL.

The chain recombines TRBV3-1 with TRBJ2-3, with 10 bases identical to TRBD1. V shed 1 base, J shed 0 bases, and the junction held 1 base outside the gene matches. The germline gives CDR1 LGHDT, CDR2 YNNKEL (reference sequence). This CDR3 contains 16 residues. CDR3 DNA sequence: TGTGCCAGCAGCCAAGGGACAGGGGGAAGCACAGATACGCAGTATTTT. Translated: CASSQGTGGSTDTQYF.